The 6 T cell receptor beta chains below come from one sample, sequenced in a study of CD8+CD57+ T cells in acquired aplastic anemia. Genomic DNA templated the TCR beta VDJ and CDR3 profiling. Each CDR3 protein is one row after TCRdb ran MiXCR on the reads. The data contain hundreds of thousands of distinct CDR3 sequences, 65% to 80% of them singletons. Sequencing was carried out using sorted CD4+, CD8+, or CD8+CD57+ T cells (not recorded which) from PBMCs. The receptors originated from a human donor in good health, serving as a control.

Comments on this clonotype: One end of the junction does not line up with germline, which may come from a read error. V usage is TRBV25-1 and J usage is TRBJ1-1; 8 bases fit TRBD1. The length of the CDR3 is 15 residues. Germline CDR1 reads MGHDK; CDR2 reads SYGVNS. The CDR3 region is CASSPWTGKGTEALF. The CDR3 region has the DNA TGTGCCAGCAGTCCGTGGACAGGGAAGGGCACTGAAGCCCTCTTT.

The chain uses TRBV24-1 and TRBJ2-1; either TRBD1 or TRBD2 may supply D (6 bases each). The CDR3 consists of 15 residues. The germline gives CDR1 KGHDR, CDR2 SFDVKD. Trimming stripped 5 bases from V and 6 bases from J, with 16 bases between. CDR3 sequence (DNA): TGTGCCACCAGTGGCGGAGCCGGGGGCCTCAATGAGCAGTTCTTC. This gives the protein CATSGGAGGLNEQFF.

About this clonotype: In this CDR3 the conserved last residue, phenylalanine or tryptophan, is missing, so a read error is likely. The DNA is left out, because the CDR3 cannot be placed on it with certainty; the CDR3 is given as TCRdb lists it. The CDR3 sequence is CASTGTAGVNTEAIY. The V call is TRBV2, the J call TRBJ1-1; the tabulated D call, TRBD1, remains unverified against the DNA. CDR1 and CDR2 from the germline V gene are SNHLY and FYNNEI. The CDR3 comprises 15 residues, both ends counted.

A note on this clonotype: This is likely a read error, given that the CDR3 carries no conserved phenylalanine or tryptophan at its end. The DNA is omitted, as the CDR3 cannot be located on it reliably, and the CDR3 follows TCRdb's listing. The CDR3 loop reads CASSLSNGNSIYS. The rearrangement links TRBV7-9 to TRBJ1-3. Inclusive of both ends, the CDR3 amounts to 13 amino acids. CDR1 is SEHNR and CDR2 is FQNEAQ in the germline V gene (reference sequence).

Turning to this clonotype: As the CDR3 is not closed by the conserved phenylalanine or tryptophan, this likely results from a read error. It is unclear where the CDR3 begins or ends on the DNA, so no DNA is shown, and the CDR3 is as TCRdb lists it. This chain links TRBV19 with TRBJ1-6; the D call of TRBD1 is as the table states it, not checked on the DNA. Ends included, the CDR3 has 15 residues. The germline V gene has CDR1 LNHDA and CDR2 SQIVND (reference sequence). This CDR3 reads CASSTRTGNIQYFDA.

This clonotype occurred many times. This chain uses TRBV12-3 or TRBV12-4 with TRBJ1-1, with D unclear. The ends were cut back, 6 bases at V and 0 bases at J, with 11 bases in the middle. The CDR3 extends over 14 amino acids. The CDR3 sequence: CASSVGRVNTEAFF. The CDR3 DNA is TGTGCCAGCAGCGTAGGGAGGGTGAACACTGAAGCTTTCTTT.